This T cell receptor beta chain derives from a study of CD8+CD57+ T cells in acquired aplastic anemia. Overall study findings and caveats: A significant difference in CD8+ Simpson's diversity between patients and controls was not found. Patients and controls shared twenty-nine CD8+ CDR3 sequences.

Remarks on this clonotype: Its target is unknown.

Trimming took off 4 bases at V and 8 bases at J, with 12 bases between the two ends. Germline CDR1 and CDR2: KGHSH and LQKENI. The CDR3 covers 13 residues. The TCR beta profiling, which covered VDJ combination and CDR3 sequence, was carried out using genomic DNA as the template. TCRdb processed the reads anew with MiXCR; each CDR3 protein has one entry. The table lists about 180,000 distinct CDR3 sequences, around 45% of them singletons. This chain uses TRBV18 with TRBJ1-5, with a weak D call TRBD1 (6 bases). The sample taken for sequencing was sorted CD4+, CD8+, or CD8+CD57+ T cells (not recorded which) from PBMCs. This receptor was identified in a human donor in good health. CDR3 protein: CASSLQGREPQHF. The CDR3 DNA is TGTGCCAGCTCACTTCAGGGGCGGGAGCCCCAGCATTTT.